These 20 T cell receptor beta chains came from one sample sequenced in a study of identical twins. TCRdb re-called the 5' RACE reads through MiXCR, storing one row per CDR3 protein. The table records 1.5 million to 2 million distinct CDR3 sequences, 32% of them present only once. The sequencing sample was made of cord blood. These receptor sequences come from a newborn girl in good health.

This chain connects TRBV20-1 to TRBJ2-1; 11 bases match TRBD2. The J call may be faulty, since TRBJ2-7 better matches the DNA end. Germline CDR1 reads DFQATT; CDR2 reads SNEGSKA (reference sequence). CDR3 length: 15 residues. The chain's CDR3 is CSAYRLAGSYNEQYF. CDR3 coding DNA: TGCAGTGCCTACCGACTAGCGGGGTCCTACAATGAGCAGTACTTC.

As to this clonotype: A single base separates this from a much larger clone, so it may be a read error. The rearrangement links TRBV6-5 to TRBJ2-5; no reliable D call. TRBJ2-1 matches the DNA end more closely, so the J call is doubtful. Per the germline V gene, CDR1 is MNHEY and CDR2 is SVGAGI. The length of the CDR3 is 13 residues. CDR3 protein: CASSYSGQETQFF. For the CDR3, the DNA is TGTGCCAGCAGTTACAGTGGCCAAGAGACCCAGTTCTTC.

CDR3 in amino acids: CASSQVRGSGYNEQFF. CDR3 nucleotides: TGCGCCAGCAGCCAAGTACGCGGGAGTGGCTACAATGAGCAGTTCTTC. The chain links TRBV4-1 to TRBJ2-1; 7 nucleotides match TRBD2. Germline lookup yields CDR1 MGHRA and CDR2 YSYEKL. This CDR3 comprises 16 residues. After removal of 1 base from V and 3 bases from J, the junction contained 6 bases not matched to a gene.

This clonotype has a handful of counts. The chain carries TRBV20-1 and TRBJ1-2; 10 nucleotides match TRBD1. The CDR3 runs to 12 residues. The junction had 3 bases not matched to a gene; V was cut back by 5 bases and J by 6 bases. Germline V CDR1 and CDR2: DFQATT, SNEGSKA (reference sequence). The CDR3 nucleotides read TGCAGTGCTCTGACAGGGGGCAATGGCTACACCTTC. Translation gives CSALTGGNGYTF.

The V gene is TRBV10-3, the J gene TRBJ2-1, with D possibly TRBD2 on 5 matching bases. The CDR3 extends over 11 amino acids. Trimming took off 10 bases at V and 12 bases at J, with 16 bases between the two ends. Germline CDR1 reads ENHRY; CDR2 reads SYGVKD. The CDR3 nucleotides read TGTGCCACCTATGCTGAAGGAGGGCAGTTCTTC. Amino acids: CATYAEGGQFF.

V usage is TRBV28 and J usage is TRBJ2-1; D perhaps matches TRBD2 (5 bases). The CDR3 sequence is 17 residues long. Germline values: CDR1 MDHEN, CDR2 SYDVKM. V lost 0 bases to trimming and J lost 11 bases, with 23 bases between them. This CDR3 is CASSLWVRERASYKQFF. For the CDR3, the DNA is TGTGCCAGCAGTTTATGGGTACGGGAAAGGGCCTCCTACAAGCAGTTCTTC.

This clonotype has just one count. The chain has TRBV7-9 and TRBJ1-1; D may be TRBD1 (6 bases). The CDR3 spans 17 residues. From germline, CDR1 is SEHNR and CDR2 FQNEAQ (reference sequence). The V gene lost 3 bases and the J gene lost 0 bases, with 17 bases spanning the gap. CDR3 nucleotide sequence: TGTGCCAGCAGCTTTTCCACCCACAGGGACCTGAACACTGAAGCTTTCTTT. Translated: CASSFSTHRDLNTEAFF.

This clonotype has just a few counts. The chain joins TRBV20-1 to TRBJ2-7, with D hard to call. The CDR3 length is 12 residues. Germline CDR1 DFQATT, CDR2 SNEGSKA (reference sequence). Trimming took off 1 base at V and 5 bases at J, with 9 bases between the two ends. CDR3 sequence: CSARGPIDEQYF. The DNA of the CDR3 is TGCAGTGCTAGAGGGCCGATCGACGAGCAGTACTTC.

The chain is built from TRBV7-2 and TRBJ1-6; the match to TRBD1 covers 8 bases. CDR3 size: 15 residues. J lost 6 bases, V lost 5 bases, and 6 bases had no gene match. Germline loops: CDR1 SGHTA, CDR2 FQGNSA. For the CDR3, the DNA is TGTGCCAGCAGCCATCAGGGGGCCGTTAATTCACCCCTCCACTTT. The encoded protein is CASSHQGAVNSPLHF. The variable domain in full, with the rest retrieved from reference TRBV7-2 and TRBJ1-6, is GAGVSQSPSNKVTEKGKDVELRCDPISGHTALYWYRQSLGQGLEFLIYFQGNSAPDKSGLPSDRFSAERTGGSVSTLTIQRTQQEDSAVYLCASSHQGAVNSPLHFGNGTRLTVT.

The chain couples TRBV11-2 to TRBJ2-5; D tentatively fits TRBD1 or TRBD2 (5 bases each). The DNA end is a closer match to TRBJ2-7, so the J assignment may be wrong. The CDR3 totals 14 residues. CDR1 is SGHAT, CDR2 FQNNGV, per germline. The CDR3 DNA reads as TGTGCCAGCAGCCAACGGGACGACTTTTACGAGCAGTACTTC. Protein product: CASSQRDDFYEQYF.

In this sample, this clonotype turned up a few times. The rearrangement uses TRBV14 and TRBJ2-7, with 9 bases lining up with TRBD2. After removal of 1 base from V and 2 bases from J, the junction contained 12 bases not matched to a gene. The CDR3 is 18 residues long. Looked up from germline, CDR1 is SGHDN and CDR2 is FVKESK. CDR3 protein: CASSQGRGTSWKPYEQYF. The CDR3 region has the DNA TGTGCCAGCAGCCAAGGACGAGGGACTAGCTGGAAACCCTACGAGCAGTACTTC.

The chain couples TRBV20-1 to TRBJ2-1; possible D gene TRBD2, 6 bases. Matching the DNA end better, TRBJ2-7 makes the J call doubtful. Germline CDR1 is DFQATT and CDR2 is SNEGSKA (reference sequence). The CDR3 has 17 amino acids. For the CDR3, the DNA is TGCAGTGCGAAAGATGCGGGACTCCCGAGCTCCTACAATGAGCAGTACTTC. Protein product: CSAKDAGLPSSYNEQYF.

The rearrangement links TRBV28 to TRBJ2-7; 9 bases are shared with TRBD2. The V gene's germline CDR1 is MDHEN and CDR2 SYDVKM. The ends lost 1 base at V and 7 bases at J; junction bases unmatched: 11. The length of the CDR3 is 16 residues. In nucleotides, the CDR3 is TGTGCCAGCAGTTTATTCCGGACTAGCGTACACAATGAGCAGTACTTC. Translation: CASSLFRTSVHNEQYF.

The sample holds a few counts of this clonotype. The chain uses TRBV27 and TRBJ2-3; 13 nucleotides align to TRBD2. Trimming removed 0 bases from V and 3 bases from J; junction bases left unmatched: 3. The CDR3 length is 17 residues. Germline values: CDR1 MNHEY, CDR2 SMNVEV (reference sequence). CDR3 sequence: CASSLSPGLAGTDTQYF. The CDR3 coding sequence is TGTGCCAGCAGTTTATCCCCGGGACTAGCGGGAACAGATACGCAGTATTTT.

This clonotype came up a few times. CDR3 sequence: CASSQADRGIDTQYF. CDR3 DNA sequence: TGTGCCAGCAGCCAAGCGGACAGGGGGATAGATACGCAGTATTTT. The V gene is TRBV4-2, the J gene TRBJ2-3, with 10 bases that match TRBD1. Trimming at V came to 1 base and at J to 5 bases, leaving 3 bases not matched to a gene. CDR1 LGHNA and CDR2 YNFKEQ come from the germline V gene. The CDR3 spans 15 residues.

This clonotype turned up a few times. The V and J genes are TRBV28 and TRBJ2-3, with 7 bases aligning to TRBD1. The CDR3 has 13 amino acids. Trimming took 8 bases from V and 4 from J; bases not matched to a gene: 6. In germline, CDR1 is MDHEN, CDR2 SYDVKM. CDR3: CASGNRGPDTQYF. The CDR3 DNA is TGTGCCAGCGGGAACAGGGGCCCAGATACGCAGTATTTT. The whole variable domain, remainder taken from reference TRBV28 and TRBJ2-3, is DVKVTQSSRYLVKRTGEKVFLECVQDMDHENMFWYRQDPGLGLRLIYFSYDVKMKEKGDIPEGYSVSREKKERFSLILESASTNQTSMYLCASGNRGPDTQYFGPGTRLTVL.

This clonotype was recorded a few times. The rearrangement uses TRBV12-3 or TRBV12-4 and TRBJ2-1, with a tentative D call TRBD2 (6 bases). The CDR3 has 14 amino acids. Trimming shortened V by 5 bases and J by 4 bases, and 12 bases separated the two germline ends. CDR3 sequence reads: CASSIKRAYNEQFF. CDR3 sequence (DNA): TGTGCCAGCAGTATAAAGCGGGCATACAATGAGCAGTTCTTC.

The chain uses TRBV6-5 and TRBJ2-1, with 11 bases fitting TRBD2. The CDR3 is 15 residues long. Germline CDR1 is MNHEY and CDR2 is SVGAGI. J was trimmed by 8 bases and V by 0 bases; bases with no gene match: 3. CDR3 in DNA: TGTGCCAGCAGTTACTCTAGCGGGAGGGCCTATGAGCAGTTCTTC. It yields the protein CASSYSSGRAYEQFF.

This clonotype was found a few times. The chain joins TRBV6-1 to TRBJ1-2; the match to TRBD1 covers 8 bases. CDR1 MNHNS and CDR2 SASEGT come from the germline V gene. There are 15 residues in the CDR3. V was pared by 2 bases and J by 4 bases, with 6 bases of the junction left unmatched. The CDR3 DNA sequence: TGTGCCAGCAGTGAATGGGGGACAGGAGCCTATGGCTACACCTTC. Translation: CASSEWGTGAYGYTF.

The genes are TRBV6-1 and TRBJ2-7; D gene uncertain. Trimming stripped 5 bases from V and 3 bases from J, with 14 bases between. Germline V gives CDR1 MNHNS, CDR2 SASEGT. The CDR3 sequence is 14 residues long. CDR3 nucleotides: TGTGCCAGCAGTAACTACCCTGTTCACTACGAGCAGTACTTC. As protein: CASSNYPVHYEQYF.